This passage covers 32 T cell receptor beta chains from one sample sequenced in a study of cytomegalovirus exposure and HLA in healthy donors. The table came from immunoSEQ multiplex PCR; TCRdb's copy has only in-frame clones and leaves some out. In the table there are about 110,000 clones, around 82% of which are singletons. The sample consisted of PBMCs. The receptors come from a woman younger than 30 in good health and CMV-seronegative.

The chain couples TRBV7-9 to TRBJ2-1, with 8 positions matching TRBD2. With V trimmed by 6 bases and J by 4 bases, 11 bases remained unmatched. Germline-derived CDR1 and CDR2 are SEHNR and FQNEAQ (reference sequence). This CDR3 region has 16 residues. The CDR3 region is CASSLSGGALYNEQFF. Here the CDR3 DNA reads TGTGCCAGCAGTTTATCGGGGGGGGCCCTGTACAATGAGCAGTTCTTC.

The chain is built from TRBV7-2 and TRBJ1-1, with D perhaps TRBD1 (6 bases). Germline CDR1 and CDR2: SGHTA and FQGNSA. CDR3 length equals 13 residues. V lost 4 bases and J lost 6, with 12 bases in between. This chain's CDR3 is CASSSGTTPEAFF. CDR3 sequence (DNA): TGTGCCAGCAGCTCCGGGACAACCCCTGAAGCTTTCTTT.

This clone turned up a few times. This rearrangement joins TRBV10-3 to TRBJ1-4; the match to TRBD1 covers 8 bases. J was trimmed by 8 bases and V by 5 bases; bases with no gene match: 10. This CDR3 region has 15 residues. Germline-derived CDR1 and CDR2 are ENHRY and SYGVKD. The CDR3 DNA sequence: TGTGCCATCAGTTTTTCCAGGGGGCGCGGAGAAAAACTGTTTTTT. Its protein is CAISFSRGRGEKLFF.

This clone was counted a single time. The V call is TRBV9, the J call TRBJ1-1; TRBD1 might be the D (5 bases). Germline-derived CDR1 and CDR2 are SGDLS and YYNGEE. This CDR3 contains 18 residues. V was cut by 1 base and J by 0 bases, with 19 bases left in between. CDR3 DNA sequence: TGTGCCAGCAGCGTACCCGACGGGGGAGGTGTAGTGAACACTGAAGCTTTCTTT. The encoded protein is CASSVPDGGGVVNTEAFF.

The V and J genes are TRBV4-1 and TRBJ2-7; possibly TRBD1 for D (5 bases). Per the germline V gene, CDR1 is MGHRA and CDR2 is YSYEKL. This CDR3 comprises 15 residues. The germline V and J ends were trimmed by 0 bases and 4 bases, with 13 bases remaining between them. In DNA, the CDR3 is TGCGCCAGCAGCCAAGATAGTCTCCAGGGATACGAGCAGTACTTC. Translation: CASSQDSLQGYEQYF.

This chain joins TRBV30 and TRBJ1-2; D is ambiguous. V lost 5 bases and J 8 bases, leaving 15 bases between the germline ends. The CDR3 contains 12 residues. Germline V gene sequence: CDR1 GTSNPN, CDR2 SVGIG (reference sequence). CDR3 in amino acids: CAWWGREWGYTF. The DNA for the CDR3 is TGTGCCTGGTGGGGAAGGGAGTGGGGCTACACCTTC.

The rearrangement links TRBV5-4 to TRBJ1-2; TRBD1 matches at 8 bases. This CDR3 has 13 residues. Losses at the gene ends were 4 bases for V and 8 bases for J; bases not matched to a gene: 7. Per the germline V gene, CDR1 is SGHNT and CDR2 is YYREEE (reference sequence). This CDR3 reads CASSPGGSWGYTF. The CDR3 nucleotides are TGTGCCAGCAGCCCAGGGGGCAGTTGGGGCTACACCTTC.

The genes are TRBV7-2 and TRBJ1-5; D gene uncertain. Germline V gene sequence: CDR1 SGHTA, CDR2 FQGNSA. The CDR3 has 14 residues. Trimming pared 3 bases from V and 6 bases from J, leaving 12 bases between. The DNA of the CDR3 is TGTGCCAGCAGCTTGCACGGGGTCGGTCAGCCCCAGCATTTT. Protein sequence: CASSLHGVGQPQHF.

The rearrangement links TRBV2 to TRBJ1-1; D perhaps matches TRBD1 (6 bases). V was shortened by 11 bases and J by 11 bases, with 36 bases between the two germline ends. Germline CDR1 reads SNHLY; CDR2 reads FYNNEI. The CDR3 is made up of 17 amino acids. This CDR3 is CAGRANPAQGVLGSAFF. The CDR3, as DNA: TGTGCCGGAAGGGCTAATCCGGCACAGGGAGTCTTGGGGTCGGCTTTCTTT.

The sample holds a few counts of this clone. The V call is TRBV5-4, the J call TRBJ2-5; 8 bases match TRBD2. J lost 1 base, V lost 6 bases, and 5 bases had no gene match. Looked up from germline, CDR1 is SGHNT and CDR2 is YYREEE (reference sequence). The CDR3 spans 14 residues. The CDR3 DNA reads TGTGCCAGCACCCTCCGGGGGGGCCAAGAGACCCAGTACTTC. Amino acids: CASTLRGGQETQYF.

This chain connects TRBV6-5 to TRBJ2-3, with 9 positions matching TRBD2. J lost 5 bases, V lost 2 bases, and 5 bases had no gene match. The CDR3 covers 15 residues. Germline CDR1 MNHEY, CDR2 SVGAGI. The DNA of the CDR3 is TGTGCCAGCAGTTACATAGGACTAGCGTTAGATACGCAGTATTTT. As protein: CASSYIGLALDTQYF.

The chain uses TRBV2 and TRBJ1-3; D is ambiguous. CDR3 length equals 14 residues. The V and J ends lost 1 base and 0 bases respectively, with 4 bases between them. The germline CDR1 and CDR2 sequences are SNHLY and FYNNEI. CDR3 residues: CASSEGHSGNTIYF. The CDR3 region has the DNA TGTGCCAGCAGTGAAGGACACTCTGGAAACACCATATATTTT.

This chain uses TRBV9 with TRBJ2-1; 9 nucleotides line up with TRBD1. The CDR3 runs 14 residues. CDR1 and CDR2 from the germline V gene are SGDLS and YYNGEE. Trimming cost V 4 bases and J 8 bases; bases outside gene matches: 7. CDR3 sequence (DNA): TGTGCCAGCAGCCCCGGACAGGGGTCCGATGAGCAGTTCTTC. It codes for CASSPGQGSDEQFF.

This rearrangement joins TRBV5-5 to TRBJ1-2; 8 nucleotides line up with TRBD1. The ends lost 4 bases at V and 8 bases at J; junction bases unmatched: 13. Germline CDR1 is SGHKS and CDR2 is YYEKEE (reference sequence). CDR3 length: 15 amino acids. The CDR3 DNA follows: TGTGCCAGCAGCGAGGGACAGGCCATATCCGCCGGCTACACCTTC. Encoded protein: CASSEGQAISAGYTF.

This rearrangement joins TRBV6-4 to TRBJ2-3, with TRBD2 matching over 14 bases. Germline V CDR1 and CDR2: MRHNA, SNTAGT. There are 15 residues in the CDR3. The trim removed 4 bases at V and 3 bases at J, leaving 0 bases unmatched. CDR3 DNA sequence: TGTGCCAGCAGTGGGACTAGCGGGGGGACAGATACGCAGTATTTT. As protein: CASSGTSGGTDTQYF.

J is TRBJ2-1 and V is TRBV9; 8 bases align to TRBD1. Trimming removed 4 bases from V and 16 bases from J; junction bases left unmatched: 10. From germline, CDR1 is SGDLS and CDR2 YYNGEE. This CDR3 contains 12 residues. The CDR3 DNA is TGTGCCAGCAGCCCTGGACAGGGCCTGAACTTCTTC. Translated: CASSPGQGLNFF.

The chain uses TRBV7-2 and TRBJ1-1; no clear D. The germline V gene encodes CDR1 SGHTA and CDR2 FQGNSA. This CDR3 is built from 11 residues. Here the CDR3 DNA reads TGTGCTACCTGGGCACACACTGAAGCTTTCTTT. Amino acids: CATWAHTEAFF.

The chain combines TRBV30 with TRBJ2-7; TRBD1 is a possible D gene (6 bases). Trimming shortened V by 3 bases and J by 3 bases, and 12 bases separated the two germline ends. The CDR3 covers 13 residues. CDR1 and CDR2 (germline): GTSNPN, SVGIG (reference sequence). CDR3 in amino acids: CAWRRGGVYEQYF. The CDR3 DNA is TGTGCCTGGAGGCGAGGGGGTGTCTACGAGCAGTACTTC.

The count of this clone is one. The V call is TRBV27, the J call TRBJ2-7; TRBD1 aligns across 9 bases. CDR3 size: 15 residues. V was pared by 9 bases and J by 1 base, with 10 bases of the junction left unmatched. CDR1 is MNHEY and CDR2 is SMNVEV in the germline V gene (reference sequence). CDR3 sequence reads: CASRNRGPKSYEQYF. The CDR3 region has the DNA TGTGCCAGTAGAAACAGGGGGCCCAAATCCTACGAGCAGTACTTC.

In this sample, this clone turned up once. The chain is built from TRBV5-1 and TRBJ2-3; D ambiguous. The V end was cut by 2 bases, the J end by 0 bases, with 7 bases between. Germline V lookup: CDR1 SGHRS, CDR2 YFSETQ. This CDR3 is 14 amino acids long. CDR3 sequence (DNA): TGCGCCAGCAGCTTTGGCGGTAGCACAGATACGCAGTATTTT. It codes for CASSFGGSTDTQYF.

The chain employs TRBV19 and TRBJ1-6, with 9 nucleotides matching TRBD1. There are 15 residues in the CDR3. Trimming cost V 5 bases and J 7 bases; bases outside gene matches: 6. Germline V lookup: CDR1 LNHDA, CDR2 SQIVND (reference sequence). The CDR3 region is CASSETGGENSPLHF. The CDR3 nucleotides read TGTGCCAGTAGTGAAACAGGGGGCGAGAATTCACCCCTCCACTTT.

The V and J genes are TRBV5-6 and TRBJ2-7; D perhaps matches TRBD2 (7 bases). The CDR3 has 16 residues. CDR1 and CDR2 (germline): SGHDT, YYEEEE. The V gene lost 2 bases and the J gene lost 3 bases, with 18 bases spanning the gap. The CDR3 here is CASSLGGEIPFYEQYF. The CDR3 DNA follows: TGTGCCAGCAGCTTAGGGGGGGAGATCCCCTTCTACGAGCAGTACTTC. Supplemented by reference TRBV5-6 and TRBJ2-7, the full variable domain reads DAGVTQSPTHLIKTRGQQVTLRCSPKSGHDTVSWYQQALGQGPQFIFQYYEEEERQRGNFPDRFSGHQFPNYSSELNVNALLLGDSALYLCASSLGGEIPFYEQYFGPGTRLTVT.

The DNA for the CDR3 is TGTGCCAGTTGGCGAGGAACCGGGGAGCTGTTTTTT. This encodes CASWRGTGELFF. The chain carries TRBV19 and TRBJ2-2; D is uncertain. The CDR3 covers 12 residues. Germline V lookup: CDR1 LNHDA, CDR2 SQIVND (reference sequence). V lost 8 bases to trimming and J lost 5 bases, with 9 bases between them.

This CDR3 is CASLLSVYTF. Here the CDR3 DNA reads TGTGCCAGCCTCCTTTCAGTTTACACCTTC. The chain employs TRBV2 and TRBJ1-2; no clear D gene. Germline V gene data show CDR1 as SNHLY and CDR2 as FYNNEI. The V and J ends lost 8 bases and 11 bases respectively, with 12 bases between them. The CDR3 covers 10 residues.

The gene calls are TRBV7-2 and TRBJ2-7; D possibly corresponds to TRBD2 (5 bases). This CDR3 contains 14 residues. CDR1 and CDR2 from the germline V gene are SGHTA and FQGNSA. With 2 bases removed from V and 5 bases from J, the gap between germline ends came to 13 bases. CDR3 bases: TGTGCCAGCAGCTTAACGGGGTCTAGCCACGAGCAGTACTTC. This translates into CASSLTGSSHEQYF. Full variable domain (missing parts from reference TRBV7-2 and TRBJ2-7): GAGVSQSPSNKVTEKGKDVELRCDPISGHTALYWYRQSLGQGLEFLIYFQGNSAPDKSGLPSDRFSAERTGGSVSTLTIQRTQQEDSAVYLCASSLTGSSHEQYFGPGTRLTVT.

The rearrangement uses TRBV29-1 and TRBJ1-1; the D gene is possibly TRBD1 (5 bases). V was clipped by 3 bases and J by 1 base, with 12 bases between them. The CDR3 consists of 14 residues. Germline assignment: CDR1 SQVTM and CDR2 ANQGSEA. The CDR3 DNA reads as TGCAGCGTTGATAACGTCGGGGGGAACACTGAAGCTTTCTTT. This encodes CSVDNVGGNTEAFF.

In this sample, this clone turned up once. This rearrangement joins TRBV2 to TRBJ2-2; 12 bases map to TRBD1. From germline, CDR1 is SNHLY and CDR2 FYNNEI. The CDR3 has 17 residues. V trimming: 2 bases; J trimming: 5 bases; junction bases outside the gene matches: 6. The CDR3 coding sequence is TGTGCCAGCAGTGAATGGGACAGGGGGCTCCGGACCGGGGAGCTGTTTTTT. Residues: CASSEWDRGLRTGELFF.

This clone was observed a single time. CDR3 sequence: CSVEADRGEGYTF. In nucleotides, the CDR3 is TGCAGCGTTGAGGCAGACAGGGGGGAAGGCTACACCTTC. V usage is TRBV29-1 and J usage is TRBJ1-2; 9 nucleotides agree with TRBD1. V shed 3 bases and J 8 bases; nucleotides not matched to a gene: 7. This CDR3 comprises 13 residues. The germline V gene encodes CDR1 SQVTM and CDR2 ANQGSEA. The whole variable domain, filled in from reference TRBV29-1 and TRBJ1-2, reads SAVISQKPSRDICQRGTSLTIQCQVDSQVTMMFWYRQQPGQSLTLIATANQGSEATYESGFVIDKFPISRPNLTFSTLTVSNMSPEDSSIYLCSVEADRGEGYTFGSGTRLTVV.

The rearrangement links TRBV9 to TRBJ2-1; the match to TRBD2 covers 7 bases. Germline loops: CDR1 SGDLS, CDR2 YYNGEE. This CDR3 spans 14 amino acids. V lost 0 bases, J lost 5 bases, and 2 bases stayed unmatched. CDR3 DNA sequence: TGTGCCAGCAGCGTAGCGGGAGGAGACAATGAGCAGTTCTTC. Protein sequence: CASSVAGGDNEQFF.

The rearrangement joins TRBV6-1 to TRBJ1-2, with 11 bases matching TRBD1. The CDR3 is made up of 16 amino acids. Germline CDR1 MNHNS, CDR2 SASEGT. The V and J ends lost 3 bases and 8 bases, in that order; junction bases with no gene match: 11. For the CDR3, the DNA is TGTGCCAGCAGTGAGGGGGACAGGGGGGTATCTGAGGGCTACACCTTC. Protein: CASSEGDRGVSEGYTF.

This clone was counted once. The chain joins TRBV27 to TRBJ2-1; TRBD1 aligns across 7 bases. Trimming at V came to 5 bases and at J to 4 bases, leaving 2 bases not matched to a gene. CDR3 length: 13 residues. In germline, CDR1 is MNHEY, CDR2 SMNVEV (reference sequence). In DNA form, the CDR3 reads TGTGCCAGCAGTCAGGGACAGTACAATGAGCAGTTCTTC. Its protein product is CASSQGQYNEQFF.

The rearrangement links TRBV6-1 to TRBJ2-3; TRBD2 matches 7 bases. J lost 2 bases, V lost 4 bases, and 6 bases had no gene match. CDR1 is MNHNS and CDR2 is SASEGT in the germline V gene. The CDR3 sequence is 15 residues long. The CDR3 sequence is CASSGRAGNTDTQYF. The CDR3 coding sequence is TGTGCCAGCAGTGGACGAGCGGGAAACACAGATACGCAGTATTTT.